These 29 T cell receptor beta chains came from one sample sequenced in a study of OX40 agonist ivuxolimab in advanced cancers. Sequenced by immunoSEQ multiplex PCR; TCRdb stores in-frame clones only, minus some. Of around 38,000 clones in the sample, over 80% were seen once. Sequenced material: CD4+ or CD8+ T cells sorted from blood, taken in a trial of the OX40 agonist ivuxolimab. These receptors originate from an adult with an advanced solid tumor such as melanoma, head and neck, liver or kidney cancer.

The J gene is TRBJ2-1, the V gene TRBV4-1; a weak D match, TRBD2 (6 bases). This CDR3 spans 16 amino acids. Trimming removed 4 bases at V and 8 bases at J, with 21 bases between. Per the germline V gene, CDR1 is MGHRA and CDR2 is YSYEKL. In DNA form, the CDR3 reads TGCGCCAGCAGCCCTGGGGGTAGCGGACTCGAGGATGAGCAGTTCTTC. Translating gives CASSPGGSGLEDEQFF.

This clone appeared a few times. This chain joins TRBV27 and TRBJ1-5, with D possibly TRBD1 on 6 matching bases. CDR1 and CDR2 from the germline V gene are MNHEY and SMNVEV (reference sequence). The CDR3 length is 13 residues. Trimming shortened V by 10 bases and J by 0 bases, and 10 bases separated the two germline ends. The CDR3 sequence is CATGQYSNQPQHF. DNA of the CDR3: TGTGCCACCGGACAGTATAGCAATCAGCCCCAGCATTTT.

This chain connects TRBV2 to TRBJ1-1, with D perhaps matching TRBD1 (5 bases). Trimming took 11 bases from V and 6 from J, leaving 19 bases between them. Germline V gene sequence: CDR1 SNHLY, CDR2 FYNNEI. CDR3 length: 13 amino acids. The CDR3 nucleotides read TGTGCCCTAGAGGGGCAAGCTGTACCTGAAGCTTTCTTT. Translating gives CALEGQAVPEAFF.

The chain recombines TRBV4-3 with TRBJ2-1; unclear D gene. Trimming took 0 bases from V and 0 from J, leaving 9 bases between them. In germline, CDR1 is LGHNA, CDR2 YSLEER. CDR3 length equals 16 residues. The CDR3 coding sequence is TGCGCCAGCAGCCAAGATGGTCCGAGCTCCTACAATGAGCAGTTCTTC. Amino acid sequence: CASSQDGPSSYNEQFF.

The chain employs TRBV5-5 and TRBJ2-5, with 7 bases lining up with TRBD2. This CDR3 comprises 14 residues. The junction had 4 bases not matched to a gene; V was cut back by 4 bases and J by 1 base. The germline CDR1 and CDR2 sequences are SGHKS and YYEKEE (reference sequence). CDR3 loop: CASSLGLIQETQYF. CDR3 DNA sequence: TGTGCCAGCAGCCTGGGACTAATCCAAGAGACCCAGTACTTC.

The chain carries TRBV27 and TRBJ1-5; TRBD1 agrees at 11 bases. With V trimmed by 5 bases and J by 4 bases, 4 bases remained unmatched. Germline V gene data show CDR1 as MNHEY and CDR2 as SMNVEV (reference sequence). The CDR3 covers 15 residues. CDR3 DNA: TGTGCCAGCAGTCCCGGGACAGGGGGTAATCAGCCCCAGCATTTT. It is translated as CASSPGTGGNQPQHF.

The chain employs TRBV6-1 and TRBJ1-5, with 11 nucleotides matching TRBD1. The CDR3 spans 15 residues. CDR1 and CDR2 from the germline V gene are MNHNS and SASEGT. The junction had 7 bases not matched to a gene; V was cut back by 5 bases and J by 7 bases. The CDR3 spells CASSPDRGLYQPQHF. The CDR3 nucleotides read TGTGCCAGCAGTCCGGACAGGGGGCTCTACCAGCCCCAGCATTTT.

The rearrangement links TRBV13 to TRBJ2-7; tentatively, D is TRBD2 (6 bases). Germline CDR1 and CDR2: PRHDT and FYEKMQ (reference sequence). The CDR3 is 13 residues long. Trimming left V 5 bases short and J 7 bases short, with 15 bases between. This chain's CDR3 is CASSLRAGWEQYF. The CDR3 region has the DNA TGTGCCAGCAGCCTCCGAGCGGGCTGGGAGCAGTACTTC. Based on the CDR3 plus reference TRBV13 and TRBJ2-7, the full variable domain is AAGVIQSPRHLIKEKRETATLKCYPIPRHDTVYWYQQGPGQDPQFLISFYEKMQSDKGSIPDRFSAQQFSDYHSELNMSSLELGDSALYFCASSLRAGWEQYFGPGTRLTVT.

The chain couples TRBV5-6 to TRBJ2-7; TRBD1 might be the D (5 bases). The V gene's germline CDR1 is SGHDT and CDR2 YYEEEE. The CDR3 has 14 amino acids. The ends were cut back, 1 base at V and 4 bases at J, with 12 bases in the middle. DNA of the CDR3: TGTGCCAGCAGCTTGAGGGGCGCTGAGTACGAGCAGTACTTC. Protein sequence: CASSLRGAEYEQYF. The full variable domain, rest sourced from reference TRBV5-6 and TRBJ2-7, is DAGVTQSPTHLIKTRGQQVTLRCSPKSGHDTVSWYQQALGQGPQFIFQYYEEEERQRGNFPDRFSGHQFPNYSSELNVNALLLGDSALYLCASSLRGAEYEQYFGPGTRLTVT.

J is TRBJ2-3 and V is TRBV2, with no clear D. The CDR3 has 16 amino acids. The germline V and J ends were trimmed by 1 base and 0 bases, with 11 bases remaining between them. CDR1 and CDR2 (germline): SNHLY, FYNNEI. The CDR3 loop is CASSEEAFSSTDTQYF. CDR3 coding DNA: TGTGCCAGCAGTGAAGAGGCTTTCTCTAGCACAGATACGCAGTATTTT.

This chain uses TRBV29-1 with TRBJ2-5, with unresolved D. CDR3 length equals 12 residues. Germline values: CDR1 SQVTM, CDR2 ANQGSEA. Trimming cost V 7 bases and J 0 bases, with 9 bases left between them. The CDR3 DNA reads TGCAGCGGTTACCGGGACCAAGAGACCCAGTACTTC. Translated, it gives CSGYRDQETQYF.

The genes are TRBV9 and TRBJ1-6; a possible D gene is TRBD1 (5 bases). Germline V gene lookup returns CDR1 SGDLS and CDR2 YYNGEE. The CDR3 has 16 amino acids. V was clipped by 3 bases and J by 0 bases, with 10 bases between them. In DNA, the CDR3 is TGTGCCAGCAGCGAGGGGACGAGCTCCTATAATTCACCCCTCCACTTT. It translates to CASSEGTSSYNSPLHF.

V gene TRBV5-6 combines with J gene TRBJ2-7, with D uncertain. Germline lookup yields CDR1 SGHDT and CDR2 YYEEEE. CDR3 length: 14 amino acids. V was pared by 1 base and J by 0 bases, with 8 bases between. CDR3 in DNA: TGTGCCAGCAGCTTGAGTCCGAGCTCCTACGAGCAGTACTTC. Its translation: CASSLSPSSYEQYF. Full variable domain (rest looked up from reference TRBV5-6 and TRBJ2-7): DAGVTQSPTHLIKTRGQQVTLRCSPKSGHDTVSWYQQALGQGPQFIFQYYEEEERQRGNFPDRFSGHQFPNYSSELNVNALLLGDSALYLCASSLSPSSYEQYFGPGTRLTVT.

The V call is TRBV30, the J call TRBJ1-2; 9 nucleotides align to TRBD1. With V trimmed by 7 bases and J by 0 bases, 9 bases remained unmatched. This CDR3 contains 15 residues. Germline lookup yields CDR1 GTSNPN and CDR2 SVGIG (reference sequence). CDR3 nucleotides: TGTGCCTCCTCCGGGACAGGGTATGCTAACTATGGCTACACCTTC. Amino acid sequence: CASSGTGYANYGYTF.

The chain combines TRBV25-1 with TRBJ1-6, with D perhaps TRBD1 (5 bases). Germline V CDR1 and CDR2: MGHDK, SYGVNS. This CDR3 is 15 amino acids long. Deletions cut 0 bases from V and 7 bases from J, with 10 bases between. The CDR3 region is CASSEYGAGNSPLHF. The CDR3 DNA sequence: TGTGCCAGCAGTGAATATGGCGCAGGGAATTCACCCCTCCACTTT.

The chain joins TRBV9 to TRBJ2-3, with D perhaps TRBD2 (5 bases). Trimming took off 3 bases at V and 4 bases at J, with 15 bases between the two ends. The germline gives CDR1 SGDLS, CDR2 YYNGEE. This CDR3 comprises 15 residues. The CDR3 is CASSAGSLGADTQYF. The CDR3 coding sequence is TGTGCCAGCAGCGCTGGGAGTTTAGGCGCAGATACGCAGTATTTT.

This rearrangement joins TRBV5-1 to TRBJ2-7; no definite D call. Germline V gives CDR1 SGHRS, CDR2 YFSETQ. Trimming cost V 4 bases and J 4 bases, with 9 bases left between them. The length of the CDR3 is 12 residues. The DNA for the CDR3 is TGCGCCAGCAGCCTCCCCTCGTACGAGCAGTACTTC. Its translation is CASSLPSYEQYF.

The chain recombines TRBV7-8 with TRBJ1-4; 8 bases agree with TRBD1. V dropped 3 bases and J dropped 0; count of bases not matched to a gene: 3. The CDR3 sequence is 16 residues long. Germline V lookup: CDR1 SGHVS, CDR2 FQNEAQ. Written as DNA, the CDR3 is TGTGCCAGCAGCTTCGGGGGACAGGCAACTAATGAAAAACTGTTTTTT. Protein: CASSFGGQATNEKLFF.

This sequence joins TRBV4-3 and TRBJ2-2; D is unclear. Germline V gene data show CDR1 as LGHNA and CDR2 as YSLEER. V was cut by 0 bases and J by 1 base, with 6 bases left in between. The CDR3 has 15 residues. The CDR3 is CASSQDRLNTGELFF. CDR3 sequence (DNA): TGCGCCAGCAGCCAAGATCGCCTGAACACCGGGGAGCTGTTTTTT.

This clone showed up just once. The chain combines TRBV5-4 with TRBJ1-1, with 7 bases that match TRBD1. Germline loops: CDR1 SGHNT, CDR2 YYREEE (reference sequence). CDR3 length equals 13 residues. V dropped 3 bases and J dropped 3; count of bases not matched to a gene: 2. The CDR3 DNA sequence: TGTGCCAGCAGCTCGACAGGGTACACTGAAGCTTTCTTT. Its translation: CASSSTGYTEAFF.

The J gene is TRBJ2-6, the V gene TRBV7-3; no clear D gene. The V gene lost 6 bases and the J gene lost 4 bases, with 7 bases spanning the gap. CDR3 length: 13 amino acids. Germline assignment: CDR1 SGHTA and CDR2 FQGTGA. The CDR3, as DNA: TGTGCCAGCAGTTCACCCGGGGCCAACGTCCTGACTTTC. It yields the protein CASSSPGANVLTF.

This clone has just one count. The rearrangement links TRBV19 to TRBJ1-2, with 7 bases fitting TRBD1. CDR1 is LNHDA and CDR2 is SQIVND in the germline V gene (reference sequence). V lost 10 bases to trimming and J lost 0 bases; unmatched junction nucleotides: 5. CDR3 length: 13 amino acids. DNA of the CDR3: TGTGCCATTGGGGACAGTGCTAACTATGGCTACACCTTC. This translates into CAIGDSANYGYTF. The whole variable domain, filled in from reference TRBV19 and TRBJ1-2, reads DGGITQSPKYLFRKEGQNVTLSCEQNLNHDAMYWYRQDPGQGLRLIYYSQIVNDFQKGDIAEGYSVSREKKESFPLTVTSAQKNPTAFYLCAIGDSANYGYTFGSGTRLTVV.

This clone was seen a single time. CDR3 DNA sequence: TGTGCCAGCAGCTTTCGCAGCTCAAATTCACCCCTCCACTTT. As protein: CASSFRSSNSPLHF. The chain carries TRBV7-9 and TRBJ1-6; the D is unclear. The germline V gene has CDR1 SEHNR and CDR2 FQNEAQ (reference sequence). There are 14 residues in the CDR3. The V end was cut by 3 bases, the J end by 7 bases, with 10 bases between.

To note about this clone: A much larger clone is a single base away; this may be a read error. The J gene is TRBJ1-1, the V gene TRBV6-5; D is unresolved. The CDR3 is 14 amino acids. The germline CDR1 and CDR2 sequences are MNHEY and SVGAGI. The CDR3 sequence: CGSRKTRRYTEAFF. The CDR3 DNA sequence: TGCGGCAGCAGGAAAACCAGGAGGTACACTGAAGCTTTCTTT.

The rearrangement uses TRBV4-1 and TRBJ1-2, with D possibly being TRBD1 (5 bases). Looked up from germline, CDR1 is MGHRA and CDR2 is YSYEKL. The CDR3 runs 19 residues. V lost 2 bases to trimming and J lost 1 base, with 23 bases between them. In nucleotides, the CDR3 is TGCGCCAGCAGCCAAAAGTCCCTGAGAGAAGGGGAAATTAACTATGGCTACACCTTC. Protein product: CASSQKSLREGEINYGYTF.

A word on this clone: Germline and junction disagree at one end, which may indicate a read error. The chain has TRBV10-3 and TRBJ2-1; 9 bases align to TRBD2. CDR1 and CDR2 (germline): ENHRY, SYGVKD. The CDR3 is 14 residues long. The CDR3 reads CAISDPGLAQAVVF. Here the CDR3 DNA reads TGTGCCATCAGTGACCCCGGACTAGCGCAAGCGGTGGTCTTC.

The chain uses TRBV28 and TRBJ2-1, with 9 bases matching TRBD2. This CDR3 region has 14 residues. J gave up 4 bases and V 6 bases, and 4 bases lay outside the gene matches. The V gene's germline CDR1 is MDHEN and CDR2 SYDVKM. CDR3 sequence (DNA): TGTGCCAGCAGATTAGCGGGGGCTTACAATGAGCAGTTCTTC. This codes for CASRLAGAYNEQFF.

The chain's CDR3 is CAWSPESSYEQYF. CDR3 nucleotides: TGTGCCTGGAGTCCGGAGAGCTCCTACGAGCAGTACTTC. The gene calls are TRBV30 and TRBJ2-7, with D unclear. V lost 2 bases to trimming and J lost 0 bases, with 8 bases between them. This CDR3 has 13 amino acids. The germline CDR1 and CDR2 sequences are GTSNPN and SVGIG (reference sequence).

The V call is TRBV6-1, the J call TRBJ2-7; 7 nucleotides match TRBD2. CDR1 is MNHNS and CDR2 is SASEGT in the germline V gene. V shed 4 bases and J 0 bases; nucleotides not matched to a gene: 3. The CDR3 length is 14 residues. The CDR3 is CASSGAGRSYEQYF. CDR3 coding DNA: TGTGCCAGCAGTGGAGCGGGGCGCTCCTACGAGCAGTACTTC.